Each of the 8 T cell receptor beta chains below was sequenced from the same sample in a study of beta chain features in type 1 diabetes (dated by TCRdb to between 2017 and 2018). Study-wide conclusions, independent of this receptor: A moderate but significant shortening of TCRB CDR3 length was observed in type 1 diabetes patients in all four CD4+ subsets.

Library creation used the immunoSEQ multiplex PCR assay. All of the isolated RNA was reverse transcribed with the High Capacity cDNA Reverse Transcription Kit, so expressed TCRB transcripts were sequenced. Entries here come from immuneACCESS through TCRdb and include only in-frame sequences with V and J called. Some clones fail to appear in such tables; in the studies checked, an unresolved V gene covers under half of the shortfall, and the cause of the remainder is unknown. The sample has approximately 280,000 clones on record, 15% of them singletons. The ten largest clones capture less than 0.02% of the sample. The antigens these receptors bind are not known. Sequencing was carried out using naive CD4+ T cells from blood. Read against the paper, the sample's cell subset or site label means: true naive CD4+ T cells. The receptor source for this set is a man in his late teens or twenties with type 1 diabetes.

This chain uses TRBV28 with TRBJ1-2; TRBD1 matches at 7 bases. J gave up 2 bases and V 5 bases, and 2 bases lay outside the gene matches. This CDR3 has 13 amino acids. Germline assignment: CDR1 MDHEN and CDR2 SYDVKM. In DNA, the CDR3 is TGTGCCAGCAGTCCACAGGGGAACTATGGCTACACCTTC. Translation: CASSPQGNYGYTF.

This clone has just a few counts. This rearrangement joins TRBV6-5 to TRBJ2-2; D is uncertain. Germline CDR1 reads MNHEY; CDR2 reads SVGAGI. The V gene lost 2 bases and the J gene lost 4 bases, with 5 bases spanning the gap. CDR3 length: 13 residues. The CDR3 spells CASSYVSTGELFF. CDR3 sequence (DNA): TGTGCCAGCAGTTACGTCTCCACCGGGGAGCTGTTTTTT.

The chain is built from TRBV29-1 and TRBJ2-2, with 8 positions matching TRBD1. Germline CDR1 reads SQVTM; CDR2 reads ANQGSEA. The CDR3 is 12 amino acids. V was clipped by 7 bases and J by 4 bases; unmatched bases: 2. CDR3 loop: CSGQGPTGELFF. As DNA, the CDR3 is TGCAGCGGACAGGGGCCCACCGGGGAGCTGTTTTTT.

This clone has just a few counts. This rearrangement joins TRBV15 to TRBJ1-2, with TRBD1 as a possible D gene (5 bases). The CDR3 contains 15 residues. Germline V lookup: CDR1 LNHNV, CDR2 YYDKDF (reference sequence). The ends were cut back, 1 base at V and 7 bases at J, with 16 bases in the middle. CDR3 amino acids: CATSRGVPGQGGYTF. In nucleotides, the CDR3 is TGTGCCACCAGCAGAGGGGTCCCTGGCCAGGGTGGCTACACCTTC.

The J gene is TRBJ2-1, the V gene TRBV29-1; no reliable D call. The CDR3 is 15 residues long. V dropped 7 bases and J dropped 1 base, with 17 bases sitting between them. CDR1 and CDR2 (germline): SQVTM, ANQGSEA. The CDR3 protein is CSAAAYPLSYNEQFF. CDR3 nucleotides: TGCAGCGCCGCAGCGTATCCCCTATCCTACAATGAGCAGTTCTTC.

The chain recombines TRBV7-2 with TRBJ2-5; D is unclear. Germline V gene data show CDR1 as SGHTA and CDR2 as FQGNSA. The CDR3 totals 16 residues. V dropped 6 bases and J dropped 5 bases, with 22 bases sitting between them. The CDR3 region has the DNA TGTGCCAGCAGACGCGGTTTAGTTTTAGCTGGTGAGACCCAGTACTTC. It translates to CASRRGLVLAGETQYF.

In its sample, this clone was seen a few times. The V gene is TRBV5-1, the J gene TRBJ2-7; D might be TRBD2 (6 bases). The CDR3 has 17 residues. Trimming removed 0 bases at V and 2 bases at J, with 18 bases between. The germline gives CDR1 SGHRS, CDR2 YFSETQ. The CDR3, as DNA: TGCGCCAGCAGCTTGGCGTCTCGGGGGTTTGCCCCCTACGAGCAGTACTTC. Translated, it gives CASSLASRGFAPYEQYF.

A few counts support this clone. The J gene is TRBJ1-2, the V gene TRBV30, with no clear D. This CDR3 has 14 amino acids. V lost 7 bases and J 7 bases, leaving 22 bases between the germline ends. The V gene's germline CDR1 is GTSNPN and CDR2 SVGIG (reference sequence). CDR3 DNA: TGTGCCTCCCGCGTGGGTCCCCTTGCGGGTGGCTACACCTTC. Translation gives CASRVGPLAGGYTF.